This T cell receptor beta chain was captured in a study of breast tumors, draining lymph nodes, adjacent tissues (dated by TCRdb to 2016 to 2018). Context from the whole study: The study compared TCR beta repertoires across tumor, adjacent nontumor tissue and axillary lymph nodes from breast cancer patients. In human breast cancer, the study set out to assess how tumor, surrounding tissue and draining lymph node repertoires relate to one another and whether T cells might be exchanged between them.

Sequenced on an Illumina HiSeq 2000. TCR beta chain libraries were generated through multiplex PCR amplification. High-throughput sequencing was used to analyze the amplified TCR beta chain products. The public reads were reanalyzed by TCRdb: fastp trimming at Q25, MiXCR alignment, in-frame beta chains only. Rows with a matching CDR3 protein are joined into one entry that keeps the most common DNA and genes. The sample contains 200,000 to 250,000 distinct CDR3 sequences, about a third of them found a single time. The ten most abundant clones make up 1.4% of the sample. This clonotype came up many times. The antigen it binds to is not known. There are no base qualities to consult, and no much larger clone falls within one base. Study-level results and caveats: The conclusion that tumor T cells originate in lymph nodes was framed as consistent with a hypothesis rather than directly demonstrated. Tumor and nontumor tissue repertoires were significantly more similar in luminal-like than in basal-like breast cancer. The data were judged consistent with most tumor T cells deriving from the lymph node and then expanding within tumor tissue. Tumors showed preferential V and J gene usage, and their T-cell repertoire diversity fell below that of lymph nodes yet above that of nontumor tissue.

Lymph node samples came from the axillary draining lymph nodes of breast cancer patients. The V and J ends are trimmed by 5 bases and 9 bases, leaving 8 bases between them. The CDR3 sequence holds 11 residues, the cysteine and phenylalanine included. Just the 33-base CDR3 DNA is kept, in frame starting at base 1. This clonotype originated in a female donor with breast cancer. Some clones in this sample may be carry-over from other donors' samples. Recombination connected TRBV12-3 or TRBV12-4 to TRBJ2-1; the best D guess is TRBD2, with 5 bases matching. The specimen was axillary lymph node tissue. The sequence in DNA is TGTGCCAGCAGTGCGGGTTTTGAGCAGTTCTTC. Translated, this is CASSAGFEQFF.